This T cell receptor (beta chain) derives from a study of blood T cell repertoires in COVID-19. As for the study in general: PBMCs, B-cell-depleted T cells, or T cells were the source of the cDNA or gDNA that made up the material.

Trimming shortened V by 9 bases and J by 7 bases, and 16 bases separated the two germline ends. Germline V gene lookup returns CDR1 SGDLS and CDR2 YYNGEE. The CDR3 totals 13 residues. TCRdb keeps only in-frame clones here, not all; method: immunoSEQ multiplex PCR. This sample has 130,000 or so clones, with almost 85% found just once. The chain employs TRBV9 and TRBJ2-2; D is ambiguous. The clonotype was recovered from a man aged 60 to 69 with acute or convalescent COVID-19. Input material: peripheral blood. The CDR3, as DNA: TGTGCCACCGCCCTCACCCCGGTCGGGGAGCTGTTTTTT. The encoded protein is CATALTPVGELFF.